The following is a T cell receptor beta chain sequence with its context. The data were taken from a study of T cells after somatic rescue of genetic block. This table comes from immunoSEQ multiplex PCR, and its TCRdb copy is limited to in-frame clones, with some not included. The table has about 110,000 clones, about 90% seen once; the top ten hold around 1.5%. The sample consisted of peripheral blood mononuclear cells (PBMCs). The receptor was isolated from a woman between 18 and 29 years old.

CDR3 sequence: CASSLERLPGLTQHF. The CDR3 DNA follows: TGTGCCAGCAGCTTAGAGCGGCTCCCGGGTTTGACCCAGCATTTT. The chain couples TRBV7-2 to TRBJ1-5, with unresolved D. Germline CDR1 and CDR2: SGHTA and FQGNSA. V was cut by 1 base and J by 11 bases, with 18 bases left in between. The CDR3 spans 15 residues.